This T cell receptor (beta chain) was recorded in a study of CD8+ T cells in alopecia areata. Whole-study results and caveats: An increase in clonality over normal scalp was evident in lesional scalp, especially alopecia totalis/universalis.

Noted treatment: oral pan-JAK inhibitor, 5-10 mg twice daily. It was from alopecia areata patients that lesional scalp punch biopsies and peripheral blood were collected. Concerning this clone: What it binds is not known.

Isolated RNA was reverse transcribed into cDNA used as the sequencing template. Using immunoSEQ multiplex PCR, the repertoire was profiled, and TCRdb retains in-frame clones only, with some absent. This sample has 75,000 to 100,000 clones; about three quarters occur once, and the top ten carry around 16%. Looked up from germline, CDR1 is KGHSH and CDR2 is LQKENI. The CDR3 extends over 16 amino acids. Trimming stripped 2 bases from V and 0 bases from J, with 10 bases between. This receptor was identified in a human donor with alopecia areata. The V gene is TRBV18, the J gene TRBJ2-2, with D hard to call. The sample was CD8+ T cells sorted from blood, taken at approximately week 42, from a patient treated with tofacitinib. CDR3 in DNA: TGTGCCAGCTCACCAGGGCTGGAAACGAACACCGGGGAGCTGTTTTTT. This sequence encodes CASSPGLETNTGELFF. The variable domain in full, with the rest retrieved from reference TRBV18 and TRBJ2-2, is NAGVMQNPRHLVRRRGQEARLRCSPMKGHSHVYWYRQLPEEGLKFMVYLQKENIIDESGMPKERFSAEFPKEGPSILRIQQVVRGDSAAYFCASSPGLETNTGELFFGEGSRLTVL.